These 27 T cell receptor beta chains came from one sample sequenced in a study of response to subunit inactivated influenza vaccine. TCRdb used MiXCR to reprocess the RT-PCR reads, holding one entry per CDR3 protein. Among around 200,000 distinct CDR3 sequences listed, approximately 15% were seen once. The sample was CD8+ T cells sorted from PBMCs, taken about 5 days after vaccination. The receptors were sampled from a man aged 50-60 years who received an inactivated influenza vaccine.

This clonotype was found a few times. CDR3 sequence: CASSLVPGPSGANVLTF. The DNA of the CDR3 is TGCGCCAGCAGCTTGGTTCCAGGGCCTTCTGGGGCCAACGTCCTGACTTTC. J is TRBJ2-6 and V is TRBV5-1; D may be TRBD1 (5 bases). Between the trimmed V and J ends, which lost 0 bases and 1 base, there was a span of 11 bases. CDR1 is SGHRS and CDR2 is YFSETQ in the germline V gene. The CDR3 covers 17 residues.

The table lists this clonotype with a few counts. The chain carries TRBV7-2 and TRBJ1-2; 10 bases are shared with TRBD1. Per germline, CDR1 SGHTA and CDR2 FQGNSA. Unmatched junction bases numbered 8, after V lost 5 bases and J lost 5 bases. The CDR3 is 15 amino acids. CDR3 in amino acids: CASSPRQGARYGYTF. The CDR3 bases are TGTGCCAGCAGCCCCCGACAGGGGGCTCGGTATGGCTACACCTTC.

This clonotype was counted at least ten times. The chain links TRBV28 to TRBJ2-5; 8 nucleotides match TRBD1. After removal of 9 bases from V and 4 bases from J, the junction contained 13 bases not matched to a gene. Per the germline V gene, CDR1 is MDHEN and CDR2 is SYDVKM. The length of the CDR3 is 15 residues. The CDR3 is CASQTPGGAIETQYF. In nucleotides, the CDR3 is TGTGCCAGTCAAACCCCAGGGGGCGCGATAGAGACCCAGTACTTC.

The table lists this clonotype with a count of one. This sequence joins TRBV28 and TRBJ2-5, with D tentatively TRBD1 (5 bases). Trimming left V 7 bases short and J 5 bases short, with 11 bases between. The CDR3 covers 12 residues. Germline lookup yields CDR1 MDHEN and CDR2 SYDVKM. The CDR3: CASTHPGETQYF. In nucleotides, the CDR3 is TGTGCCAGCACCCACCCAGGGGAGACCCAGTACTTC. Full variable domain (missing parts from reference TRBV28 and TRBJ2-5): DVKVTQSSRYLVKRTGEKVFLECVQDMDHENMFWYRQDPGLGLRLIYFSYDVKMKEKGDIPEGYSVSREKKERFSLILESASTNQTSMYLCASTHPGETQYFGPGTRLLVL.

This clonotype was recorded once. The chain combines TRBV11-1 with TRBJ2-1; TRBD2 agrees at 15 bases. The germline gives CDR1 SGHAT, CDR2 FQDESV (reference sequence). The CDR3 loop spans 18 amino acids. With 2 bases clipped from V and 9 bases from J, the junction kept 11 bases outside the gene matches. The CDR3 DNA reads TGTGCCAGCAGCTTAACGGGACTAGCGGGAGGCGGTTATAGTGAGCAGTTCTTC. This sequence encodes CASSLTGLAGGGYSEQFF.

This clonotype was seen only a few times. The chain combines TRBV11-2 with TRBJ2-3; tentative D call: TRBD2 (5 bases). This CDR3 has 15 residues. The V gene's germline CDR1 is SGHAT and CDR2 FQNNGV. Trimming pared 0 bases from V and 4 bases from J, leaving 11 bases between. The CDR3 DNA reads TGTGCCAGCAGCTTAGACGGGGTTAGCGCAGATACGCAGTATTTT. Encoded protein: CASSLDGVSADTQYF.

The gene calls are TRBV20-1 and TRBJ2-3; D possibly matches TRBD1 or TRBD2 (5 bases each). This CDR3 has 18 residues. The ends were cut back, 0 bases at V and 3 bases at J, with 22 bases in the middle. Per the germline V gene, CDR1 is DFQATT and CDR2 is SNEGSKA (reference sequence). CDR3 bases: TGCAGTGCTAGAGATTGGGACGTGGGTGCTAGTTTAACAGATACGCAGTATTTT. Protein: CSARDWDVGASLTDTQYF.

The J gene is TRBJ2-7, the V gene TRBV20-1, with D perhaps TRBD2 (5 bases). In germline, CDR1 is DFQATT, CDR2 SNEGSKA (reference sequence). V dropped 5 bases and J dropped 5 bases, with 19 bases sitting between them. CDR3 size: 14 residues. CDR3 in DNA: TGCAGTGCTCGAAATCCTACGGAGGTCCACGAGCAGTACTTC. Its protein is CSARNPTEVHEQYF.

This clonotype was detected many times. The CDR3 nucleotides read TGTGCCAGCAGTTACTCGACCCCGCGGGAGGACGTCTACAATGAGCAGTTCTTC. This sequence encodes CASSYSTPREDVYNEQFF. The V gene is TRBV6-2 or TRBV6-3, the J gene TRBJ2-1; 8 positions agree with TRBD2. The CDR3 extends over 18 amino acids. V lost 0 bases and J lost 3; bases outside the gene matches: 10. Germline CDR1 and CDR2: MNHEY and SVGEGT.

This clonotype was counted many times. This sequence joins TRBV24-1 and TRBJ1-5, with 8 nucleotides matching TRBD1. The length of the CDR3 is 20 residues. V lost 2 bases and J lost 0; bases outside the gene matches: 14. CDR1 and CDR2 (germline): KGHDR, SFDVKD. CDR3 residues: CATSDWDRTLLTYSNQPQHF. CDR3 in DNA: TGTGCCACCAGTGATTGGGACAGGACACTTCTGACTTATAGCAATCAGCCCCAGCATTTT.

The DNA for the CDR3 is TGTGCCAGCAGTTGGACCAGGTACAATGAGCAGTTCTTC. This sequence encodes CASSWTRYNEQFF. This chain uses TRBV28 with TRBJ2-1; D gene unclear. V dropped 4 bases and J dropped 4 bases, with 8 bases sitting between them. Germline CDR1 and CDR2: MDHEN and SYDVKM. CDR3 length: 13 residues.

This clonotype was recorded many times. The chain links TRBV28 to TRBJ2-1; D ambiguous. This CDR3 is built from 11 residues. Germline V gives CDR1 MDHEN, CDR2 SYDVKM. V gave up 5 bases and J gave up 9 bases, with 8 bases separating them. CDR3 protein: CASSRTGEQFF. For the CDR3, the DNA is TGTGCCAGCAGTAGGACCGGTGAGCAGTTCTTC.

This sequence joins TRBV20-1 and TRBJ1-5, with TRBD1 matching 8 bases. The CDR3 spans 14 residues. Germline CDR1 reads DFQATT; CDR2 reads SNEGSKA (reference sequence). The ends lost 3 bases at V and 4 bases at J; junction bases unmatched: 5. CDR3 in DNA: TGCAGTGCTAGCGACAGGGGAAGTAATCAGCCCCAGCATTTT. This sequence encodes CSASDRGSNQPQHF.

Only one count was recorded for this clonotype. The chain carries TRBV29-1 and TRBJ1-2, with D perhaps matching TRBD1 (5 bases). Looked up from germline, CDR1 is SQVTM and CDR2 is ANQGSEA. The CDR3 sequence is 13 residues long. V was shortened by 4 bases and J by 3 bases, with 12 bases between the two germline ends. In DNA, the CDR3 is TGCAGCGTTGCAAACTGGGGCGACTATGGCTACACCTTC. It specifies CSVANWGDYGYTF.

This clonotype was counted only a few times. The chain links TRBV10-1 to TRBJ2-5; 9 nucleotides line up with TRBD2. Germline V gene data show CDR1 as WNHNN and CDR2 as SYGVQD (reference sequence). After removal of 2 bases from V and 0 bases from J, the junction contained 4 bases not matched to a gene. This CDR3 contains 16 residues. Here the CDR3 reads CASSEEVAGDQETQYF. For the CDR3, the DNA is TGCGCCAGCAGTGAGGAGGTAGCGGGGGACCAAGAGACCCAGTACTTC.

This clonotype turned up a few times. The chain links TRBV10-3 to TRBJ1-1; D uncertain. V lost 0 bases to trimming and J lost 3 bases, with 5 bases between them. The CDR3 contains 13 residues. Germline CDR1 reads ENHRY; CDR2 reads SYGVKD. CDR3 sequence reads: CAISESLYTEAFF. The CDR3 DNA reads TGTGCCATCAGTGAGTCGTTATACACTGAAGCTTTCTTT.

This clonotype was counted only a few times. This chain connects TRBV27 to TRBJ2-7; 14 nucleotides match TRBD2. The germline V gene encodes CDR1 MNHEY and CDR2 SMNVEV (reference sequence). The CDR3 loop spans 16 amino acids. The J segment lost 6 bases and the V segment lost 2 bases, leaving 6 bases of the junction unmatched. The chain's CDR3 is CASSLATSGRALEQYF. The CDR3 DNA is TGTGCCAGCAGTTTAGCGACTAGCGGGAGGGCTCTCGAGCAGTACTTC.

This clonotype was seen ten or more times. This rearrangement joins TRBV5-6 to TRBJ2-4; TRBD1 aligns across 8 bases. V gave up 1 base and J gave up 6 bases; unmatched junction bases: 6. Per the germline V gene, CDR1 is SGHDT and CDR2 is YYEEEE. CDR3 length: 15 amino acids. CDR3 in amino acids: CASSLPGGVRNIQYF. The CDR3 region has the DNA TGTGCCAGCAGCTTGCCAGGGGGCGTAAGAAACATTCAGTACTTC.

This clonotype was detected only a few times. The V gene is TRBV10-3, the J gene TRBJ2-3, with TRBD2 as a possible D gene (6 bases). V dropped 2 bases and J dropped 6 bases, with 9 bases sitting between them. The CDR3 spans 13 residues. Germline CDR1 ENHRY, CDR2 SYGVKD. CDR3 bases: TGTGCCATCAGTGAGCCGGGACTGGATACGCAGTATTTT. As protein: CAISEPGLDTQYF.

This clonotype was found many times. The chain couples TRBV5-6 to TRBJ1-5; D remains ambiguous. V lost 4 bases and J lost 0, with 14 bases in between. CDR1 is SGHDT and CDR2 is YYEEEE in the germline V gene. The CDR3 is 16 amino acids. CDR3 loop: CASSNRAHDSNQPQHF. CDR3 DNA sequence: TGTGCCAGCAGCAACCGGGCTCATGATAGCAATCAGCCCCAGCATTTT.

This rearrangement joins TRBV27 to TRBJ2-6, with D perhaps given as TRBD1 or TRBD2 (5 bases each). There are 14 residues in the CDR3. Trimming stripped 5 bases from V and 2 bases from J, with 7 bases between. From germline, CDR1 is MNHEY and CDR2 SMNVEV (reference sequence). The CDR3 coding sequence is TGTGCCAGCAGTCTGGGGGCTGGGGCCAACGTCCTGACTTTC. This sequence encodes CASSLGAGANVLTF.

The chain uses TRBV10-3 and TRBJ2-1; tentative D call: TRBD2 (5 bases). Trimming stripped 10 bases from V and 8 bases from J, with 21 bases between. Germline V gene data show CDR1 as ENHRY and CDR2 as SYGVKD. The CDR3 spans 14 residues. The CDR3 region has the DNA TGTGCCACCGTAGCGCCAACGGGTTCGGATGAGCAGTTCTTC. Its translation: CATVAPTGSDEQFF.

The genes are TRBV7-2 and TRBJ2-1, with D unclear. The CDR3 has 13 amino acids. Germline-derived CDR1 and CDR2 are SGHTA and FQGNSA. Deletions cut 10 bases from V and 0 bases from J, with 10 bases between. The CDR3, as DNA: TGTGCCACCAACTACGCCTCCTACAATGAGCAGTTCTTC. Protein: CATNYASYNEQFF.

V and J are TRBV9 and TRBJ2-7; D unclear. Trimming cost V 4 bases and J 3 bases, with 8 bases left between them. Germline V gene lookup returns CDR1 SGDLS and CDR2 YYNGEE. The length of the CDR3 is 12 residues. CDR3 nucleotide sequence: TGTGCCAGCAGCCAAAACTTCTACGAGCAGTACTTC. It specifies CASSQNFYEQYF. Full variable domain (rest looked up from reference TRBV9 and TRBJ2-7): DSGVTQTPKHLITATGQRVTLRCSPRSGDLSVYWYQQSLDQGLQFLIQYYNGEERAKGNILERFSAQQFPDLHSELNLSSLELGDSALYFCASSQNFYEQYFGPGTRLTVT.

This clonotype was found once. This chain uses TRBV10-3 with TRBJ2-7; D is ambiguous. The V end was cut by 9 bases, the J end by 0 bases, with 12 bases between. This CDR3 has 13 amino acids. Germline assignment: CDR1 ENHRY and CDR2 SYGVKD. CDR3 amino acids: CAMGPGVSYEQYF. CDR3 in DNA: TGTGCCATGGGCCCTGGGGTCTCCTACGAGCAGTACTTC.

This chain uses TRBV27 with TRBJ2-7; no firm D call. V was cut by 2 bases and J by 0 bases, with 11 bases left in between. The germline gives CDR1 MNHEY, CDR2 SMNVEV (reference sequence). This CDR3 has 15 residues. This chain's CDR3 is CASSLVSSSSYEQYF. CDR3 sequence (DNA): TGTGCCAGCAGTTTAGTTAGCTCTAGCTCCTACGAGCAGTACTTC.

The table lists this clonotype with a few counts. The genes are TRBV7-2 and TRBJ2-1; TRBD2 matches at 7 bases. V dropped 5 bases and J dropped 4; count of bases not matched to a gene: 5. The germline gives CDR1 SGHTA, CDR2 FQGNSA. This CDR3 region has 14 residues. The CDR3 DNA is TGTGCCAGCAGCAAGCGGGGACTTTACAATGAGCAGTTCTTC. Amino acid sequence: CASSKRGLYNEQFF.